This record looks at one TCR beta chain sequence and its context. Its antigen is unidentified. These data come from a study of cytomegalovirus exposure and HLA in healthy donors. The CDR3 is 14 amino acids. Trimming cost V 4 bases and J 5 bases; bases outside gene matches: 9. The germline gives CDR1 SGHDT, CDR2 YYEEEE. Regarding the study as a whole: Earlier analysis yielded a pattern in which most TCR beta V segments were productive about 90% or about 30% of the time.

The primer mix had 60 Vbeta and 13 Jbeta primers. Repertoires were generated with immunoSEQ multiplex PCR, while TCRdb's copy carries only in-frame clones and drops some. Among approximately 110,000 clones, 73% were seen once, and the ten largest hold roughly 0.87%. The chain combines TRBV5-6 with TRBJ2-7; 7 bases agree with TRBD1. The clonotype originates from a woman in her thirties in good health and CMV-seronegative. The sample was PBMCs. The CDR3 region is CASSPQTGSHEQYF. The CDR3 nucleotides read TGTGCCAGCAGCCCCCAGACAGGGTCCCACGAGCAGTACTTC.